There are a few counts of the clone carrying this T cell receptor beta chain. What it binds is unknown. This entry comes from a study of T cell repertoires in cytomegalovirus infection. There are 12 residues in the CDR3. The germline V gene encodes CDR1 SGHAT and CDR2 FQNNGV. Trimming shortened V by 6 bases and J by 5 bases, and 11 bases separated the two germline ends. MiXCR, run by TCRdb on the reads, gives a single entry per CDR3 protein. There are hundreds of thousands of distinct CDR3 sequences in the sample; less than 40% occur only once, and under 3% lies in the top ten. General observations from the study: The study identified carriers of CMV plus the relevant HLA from cumulative public TCR beta family frequency.

Sequenced input: PBMCs. This TCR derives from a human donor in good health (CMV status not recorded). Some clones in this sample may be carry-over from other donors' samples. This chain links TRBV11-2 with TRBJ2-7; the D is unclear. CDR3 loop: CASSPSRDEQYF. The CDR3 nucleotides are TGTGCCAGCAGTCCGTCTCGGGACGAGCAGTACTTC.